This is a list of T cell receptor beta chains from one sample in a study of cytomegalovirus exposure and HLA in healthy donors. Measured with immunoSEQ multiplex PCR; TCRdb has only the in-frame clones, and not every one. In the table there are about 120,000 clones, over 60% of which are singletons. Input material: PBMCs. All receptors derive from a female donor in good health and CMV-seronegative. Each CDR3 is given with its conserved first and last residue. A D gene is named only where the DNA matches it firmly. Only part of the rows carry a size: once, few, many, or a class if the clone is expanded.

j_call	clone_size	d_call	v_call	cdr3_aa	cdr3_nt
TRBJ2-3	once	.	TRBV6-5	CASSYSSGRGDTQYF	TGTGCCAGCAGTTACAGTTCGGGTAGAGGAGATACGCAGTATTTT
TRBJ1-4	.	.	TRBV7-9	CSSSSRGGQGKNCEFF	TGTTCCAGCAGCTCTAGGGGGGGGCAGGGGAAAAACTGTGAGTTTTTT
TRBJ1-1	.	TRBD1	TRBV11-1	CASRYRTGNTEAFF	TGTGCCAGCAGATACCGGACAGGGAACACTGAAGCTTTCTTT
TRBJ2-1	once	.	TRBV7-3	CASSFESDNEQFF	TGTGCCAGCAGCTTCGAGAGTGACAATGAGCAGTTCTTC
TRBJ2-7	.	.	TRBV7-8	CASSLELNYEQYF	TGTGCCAGCAGCTTAGAACTTAACTACGAGCAGTACTTC
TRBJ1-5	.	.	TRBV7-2	CASSLAIAGNQPQHF	TGTGCCAGCAGCTTAGCAATCGCGGGCAATCAGCCCCAGCATTTT
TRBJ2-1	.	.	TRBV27	CASRIGEAYNEQFF	TGTGCCAGCAGGATAGGGGAGGCCTACAATGAGCAGTTCTTC
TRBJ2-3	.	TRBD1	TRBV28	CASSSTRTGRSTDTQYF	TGTGCCAGCAGTTCCACCCGGACAGGGAGGAGCACAGATACGCAGTATTTT
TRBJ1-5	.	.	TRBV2	CASSAHSNQPQHF	TGTGCCAGCAGTGCACATAGCAATCAGCCCCAGCATTTT
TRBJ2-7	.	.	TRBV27	CASSFGGLYEQYF	TGTGCCAGCAGTTTTGGGGGCCTCTACGAGCAGTACTTC
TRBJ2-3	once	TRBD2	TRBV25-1	CASSTRGTSYTDTQYF	TGTGCCAGCAGTACCCGGGGGACTAGCTACACAGATACGCAGTATTTT
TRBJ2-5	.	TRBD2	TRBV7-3	CASSPNGGGIQETQYF	TGTGCCAGCAGCCCAAATGGGGGGGGAATCCAAGAGACCCAGTACTTC
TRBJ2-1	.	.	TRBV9	CASSVEESSYNEQFF	TGTGCCAGCAGCGTAGAGGAGAGCTCCTACAATGAGCAGTTCTTC
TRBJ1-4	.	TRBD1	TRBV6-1	CASSEPGQGNEKLFF	TGTGCCAGCAGTGAACCGGGACAGGGTAATGAAAAACTGTTTTTT
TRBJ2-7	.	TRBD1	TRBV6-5	CASSATGERNYEQYF	TGTGCCAGCAGTGCGACAGGGGAGAGAAACTACGAGCAGTACTTC
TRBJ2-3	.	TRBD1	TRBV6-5	CASSYGDRRNTDTQYF	TGTGCCAGCAGTTATGGGGACAGGCGCAACACAGATACGCAGTATTTT
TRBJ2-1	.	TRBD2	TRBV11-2	CASSRVILAGAVEDEQFF	TGTGCCAGCAGCCGGGTAATCCTAGCGGGGGCAGTAGAGGATGAGCAGTTCTTC
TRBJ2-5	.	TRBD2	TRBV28	CASSTGTSVETQYF	TGTGCCAGCAGTACCGGGACTAGCGTAGAGACCCAGTACTTC
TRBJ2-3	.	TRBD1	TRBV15	CATSRVRDRGSDTQYF	TGTGCCACCAGCAGAGTTCGGGACAGGGGGTCAGATACGCAGTATTTT
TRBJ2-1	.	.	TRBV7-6	CASSFVRGEQFF	TGTGCCAGCAGCTTCGTGCGGGGTGAGCAGTTCTTC
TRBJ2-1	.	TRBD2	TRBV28	CASSTSGYNEQFF	TGTGCCAGCAGTACTAGCGGATACAATGAGCAGTTCTTC
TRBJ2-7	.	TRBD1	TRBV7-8	CASSPLGDRASYEQYF	TGTGCCAGCAGCCCCCTTGGGGACAGGGCTTCCTACGAGCAGTACTTC
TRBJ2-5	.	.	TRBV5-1	CASSLAPGTTQQTQYF	TGCGCCAGCAGCTTGGCCCCCGGGACAACCCAACAGACCCAGTACTTC
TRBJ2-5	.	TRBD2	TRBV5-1	CASSPGLAGGLPQETQYF	TGCGCCAGCAGCCCCGGACTAGCGGGGGGGCTCCCCCAAGAGACCCAGTACTTC
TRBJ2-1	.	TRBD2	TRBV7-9	CASSLDGGTYNEQFF	TGTGCCAGCAGCTTAGACGGGGGGACCTACAATGAGCAGTTCTTC
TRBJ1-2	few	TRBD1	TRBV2	CGKLTGGHDGYTF	TGTGGCAAACTGACAGGGGGGCATGATGGCTACACCTTC
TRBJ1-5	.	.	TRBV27	CASSLSGGYQPQHF	TGTGCCAGCAGTTTATCTGGGGGCTATCAGCCCCAGCATTTT
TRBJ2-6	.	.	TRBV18	CASSPGASGANGLTF	TGTGCCAGCTCACCGGGCGCCTCTGGGGCCAACGGCCTGACTTTC
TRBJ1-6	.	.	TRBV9	CASSAEGVGSPLHF	TGTGCCAGCAGCGCCGAGGGGGTGGGATCACCCCTCCACTTT
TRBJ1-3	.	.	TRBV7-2	CASSLNRDTIYF	TGTGCCAGCAGCCTCAACAGGGACACCATATATTTT
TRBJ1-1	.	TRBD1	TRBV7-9	CSSSPTQGGQAAFF	TGTTCCAGCAGCCCTACGCAGGGGGGACAGGCCGCTTTCTTT
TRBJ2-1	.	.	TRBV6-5	CASSYSAGSSYNEQFF	TGTGCCAGCAGTTACTCGGCGGGCAGCTCCTACAATGAGCAGTTCTTC
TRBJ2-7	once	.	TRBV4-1	CASSQSGMPYEQYF	TGCGCCAGCAGCCAGAGCGGAATGCCCTACGAGCAGTACTTC
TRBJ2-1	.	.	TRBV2	CASSEGTGVGYNEQFF	TGTGCCAGCAGTGAAGGGACGGGGGTGGGGTACAATGAGCAGTTCTTC
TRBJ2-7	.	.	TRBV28	CASNTGTIYEQYF	TGTGCCAGCAACACAGGGACCATCTACGAGCAGTACTTC
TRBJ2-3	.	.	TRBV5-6	CASSLRTDTDTQYF	TGTGCCAGCAGCTTAAGGACAGACACAGATACGCAGTATTTT
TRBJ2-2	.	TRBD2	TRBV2	CASTGVGWAGARELFF	TGTGCCAGCACGGGGGTCGGTTGGGCGGGAGCCCGGGAGCTGTTTTTT
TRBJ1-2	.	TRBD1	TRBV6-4	CASSERTGADYGYTF	TGTGCCAGCAGTGAACGGACAGGGGCAGACTATGGCTACACCTTC
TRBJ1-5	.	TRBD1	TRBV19	CASKDRGEFQPQHF	TGTGCCAGTAAGGACAGGGGCGAGTTTCAGCCCCAGCATTTT
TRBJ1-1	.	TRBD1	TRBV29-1	CSVRGQDTEAFF	TGCAGCGTTAGGGGGCAGGACACTGAAGCTTTCTTT
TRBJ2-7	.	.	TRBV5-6	CASSGGYEQYF	TGTGCCAGCAGCGGCGGCTACGAGCAGTACTTC
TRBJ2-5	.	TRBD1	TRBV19	CATLGQGETQYF	TGTGCCACCCTAGGACAGGGAGAGACCCAGTACTTC
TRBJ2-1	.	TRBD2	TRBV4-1	CASSQERIAGSYNEQFF	TGCGCCAGCAGCCAAGAACGAATAGCGGGGTCCTACAATGAGCAGTTCTTC
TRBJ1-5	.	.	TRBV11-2	CASSLANNQPQHF	TGTGCCAGCAGCTTGGCAAATAATCAGCCCCAGCATTTT
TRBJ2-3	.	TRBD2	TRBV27	CASSVASGGAEDTQYF	TGTGCCAGCAGTGTAGCTAGCGGGGGGGCTGAAGATACGCAGTATTTT
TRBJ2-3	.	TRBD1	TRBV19	CASSPGEGGPTDTQYF	TGTGCCAGTAGCCCCGGTGAAGGGGGCCCCACAGATACGCAGTATTTT
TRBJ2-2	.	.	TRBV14	CASSPQGINTGELFF	TGTGCCAGCAGCCCTCAGGGAATCAACACCGGGGAGCTGTTTTTT
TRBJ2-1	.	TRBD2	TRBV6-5	CASSYSAGGPNEQFF	TGTGCCAGCAGTTACTCGGCGGGGGGGCCGAATGAGCAGTTCTTC
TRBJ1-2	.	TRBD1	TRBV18	CASSPGQALNYGYTF	TGTGCCAGCTCACCTGGACAGGCTCTAAACTATGGCTACACCTTC
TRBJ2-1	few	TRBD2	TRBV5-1	CASSTAGLAGGPGDEQFF	TGCGCCAGCAGCACTGCGGGACTAGCGGGAGGGCCCGGCGATGAGCAGTTCTTC
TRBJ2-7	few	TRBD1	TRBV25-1	CASTSPGTGREQYF	TGTGCCAGCACCTCCCCCGGGACAGGGCGCGAGCAGTACTTC
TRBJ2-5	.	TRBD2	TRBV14	CASSQFGLAGAHIQETQYF	TGTGCCAGCAGCCAGTTCGGACTAGCGGGCGCCCACATCCAAGAGACCCAGTACTTC
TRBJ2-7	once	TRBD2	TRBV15	CATSRVSPRTSGSYEQYF	TGTGCCACCAGCAGAGTTTCCCCAAGGACTAGCGGGTCCTACGAGCAGTACTTC
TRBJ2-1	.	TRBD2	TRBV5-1	CASSLVAGSYEQFF	TGCGCCAGCAGCTTGGTAGCGGGGTCTTATGAGCAGTTCTTC
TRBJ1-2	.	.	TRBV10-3	CAISEGQFNYGYTF	TGTGCCATCAGTGAGGGACAGTTTAACTATGGCTACACCTTC
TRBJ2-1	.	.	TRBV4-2	CASGRSASSYNEQFF	TGTGCCAGCGGCCGGAGCGCTAGCTCCTACAATGAGCAGTTCTTC
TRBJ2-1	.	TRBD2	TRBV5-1	CASSSSRSGGDNEQFF	TGCGCCAGCAGCTCCTCCCGGAGCGGGGGGGACAATGAGCAGTTCTTC
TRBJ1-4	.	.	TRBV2	CASSRRQITNEKLFF	TGTGCCAGCAGCCGCAGACAGATAACTAATGAAAAACTGTTTTTT
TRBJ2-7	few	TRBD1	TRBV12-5	CASGIQTGQVNYEQYF	TGTGCTAGTGGTATCCAAACGGGACAGGTCAACTACGAGCAGTACTTC